The rows below give T cell receptor beta chains drawn from one sample of a study of early T cells in non-severe SARS-CoV-2 infection. TCRdb independently ran MiXCR on the 5' RACE reads; one entry per CDR3 protein. The data show tens of thousands of distinct CDR3 sequences, about 9.4% seen once. Source material: whole blood. All receptors derive from an adult who was a healthcare worker with PCR-confirmed SARS-CoV-2 infection or an uninfected control (not recorded which). Each CDR3 is given without its conserved first and last residue. Rows may omit the clone size; those that give it use once, few, many or a size class.

j_call clone_size v_call cdr3_aa
TRBJ1-1 - TRBV29-1 SATGTRNTEAF
TRBJ1-1 many TRBV5-1 ASSLAGTGAAF
TRBJ1-3 - TRBV5-1 ASSWGPDSGNTIY
TRBJ2-3 few TRBV5-4 ASSKGLAGVDTQY
TRBJ1-3 - TRBV5-6 ASSLGTAYGNTIY
TRBJ1-2 - TRBV5-1 ASSRDGDNYGYT
TRBJ2-1 few TRBV20-1 SARVALGGGNEQF
TRBJ1-5 many TRBV10-2 ASSDGQPQH
TRBJ2-7 few TRBV5-6 ASSAVADEQY
TRBJ2-2 - TRBV29-1 SVAILDSGRSNTGELF
TRBJ1-1 - TRBV29-1 SATQGVSNTEAF
TRBJ2-7 - TRBV5-1 ASSLEGSGRSEQY
TRBJ2-1 many TRBV20-1 SGSSPRGNEQF
TRBJ1-4 - TRBV3-1 ASSQDLRRGTREKLF
TRBJ2-1 - TRBV10-3 AIGGTEYNYNEQF
TRBJ2-7 - TRBV5-5 ASSRTGGGNEQY
TRBJ2-1 few TRBV24-1 ATSDLGSPVSEQF
TRBJ1-2 - TRBV6-5 ASKGSDRGPSRGYGYT
TRBJ1-1 many TRBV14 ASRLQGHAEAF
TRBJ2-7 - TRBV20-1 SARPRGTGEHEQY
TRBJ1-2 few TRBV29-1 SLRDPGDYGYT
TRBJ1-2 many TRBV29-1 SVEAGGFWDYGYT
TRBJ1-6 medium-sized TRBV27 ASSPGTRNSPLH
TRBJ1-2 few TRBV28 ATDNRGSANYGYT
TRBJ2-2 few TRBV29-1 SVARNTGELF
TRBJ1-2 many TRBV18 ASSPDNYGYT
TRBJ1-1 - TRBV20-1 SARKGAFIVF
TRBJ2-3 few TRBV4-1 ASSQGLSTTDTQY
TRBJ2-6 - TRBV29-1 SGSVSGANVLT
TRBJ2-3 many TRBV30 AWSAFKPDTQY
TRBJ2-1 many TRBV7-2 ASSFYRGNEQF
TRBJ2-1 many TRBV5-6 ASSTFRNEQF
TRBJ2-2 many TRBV6-4 ASSVNSGANTGELF
TRBJ2-5 many TRBV19 ASSIPGLQETQY
TRBJ1-1 many TRBV7-6 ASSPPGDTEAF
TRBJ1-2 many TRBV29-1 SVGLMNYGYT
TRBJ2-3 - TRBV5-1 ASSLWGTDTQY
TRBJ2-5 few TRBV7-2 ASSSLAGMSETQY
TRBJ2-2 many TRBV7-9 ASSPLLGTANTGELF
TRBJ2-1 - TRBV25-1 ASPTGLAGKGGHEQF
TRBJ2-7 many TRBV29-1 SVAQPGDEQY
TRBJ2-7 many TRBV6-1 ASSFYPLNEQY
TRBJ1-5 - TRBV19 ASSTDPGTYQPQH
TRBJ2-1 few TRBV6-1 AIGQGLAGGLSSYNEQF
TRBJ1-2 many TRBV20-1 SARDHRWGRGYT
TRBJ1-2 - TRBV5-4 ASSPAQRLDYGYT
TRBJ2-1 - TRBV10-3 AISPPGTGIDEQF
TRBJ2-7 many TRBV21-1 ASSKKGLRPPSPEQY
TRBJ1-1 many TRBV7-8 ASSLEDRVMTEAF
TRBJ2-1 few TRBV6-2/TRBV6-3 ASSYDDRSRDEQF
TRBJ2-2 few TRBV18 ASSPPRPTGELF